This TCR beta chain emerged from a study of shared clonotypes between healthy human individuals. Study-wide findings and caveats: It was the few donors that limited the genetic and exposure-history diversity represented. Researchers found naive subsets generally carried larger estimated richness than memory subsets. Tissues were not sampled, only blood, and their repertoires likely differ. Sharing across four donors was highest in naive CD4 (around 5%) and lowest in memory CD8 (roughly 0.4%).

This table comes from immunoSEQ multiplex PCR, and its TCRdb copy is limited to in-frame clones, with some not included. The sample consists of about 1.5 million clones, 95% to 97% of them appearing once. CDR3 length equals 15 residues. V gave up 2 bases and J gave up 8 bases; unmatched junction bases: 8. CDR1 and CDR2 (germline): SGDLS, YYNGEE. Note on this clone: What it binds is unknown.

The sequenced sample consisted of naive CD4+ T cells sorted from blood. The subset here: CD45RA+ positively selected. This rearrangement joins TRBV9 to TRBJ2-1, with 9 bases matching TRBD2. The sequence was collected from a man aged 30-40 years in good health. The chain's CDR3 is CASSVSASGIYEQFF. CDR3 nucleotide sequence: TGTGCCAGCAGCGTTTCGGCTAGCGGGATTTATGAGCAGTTCTTC.